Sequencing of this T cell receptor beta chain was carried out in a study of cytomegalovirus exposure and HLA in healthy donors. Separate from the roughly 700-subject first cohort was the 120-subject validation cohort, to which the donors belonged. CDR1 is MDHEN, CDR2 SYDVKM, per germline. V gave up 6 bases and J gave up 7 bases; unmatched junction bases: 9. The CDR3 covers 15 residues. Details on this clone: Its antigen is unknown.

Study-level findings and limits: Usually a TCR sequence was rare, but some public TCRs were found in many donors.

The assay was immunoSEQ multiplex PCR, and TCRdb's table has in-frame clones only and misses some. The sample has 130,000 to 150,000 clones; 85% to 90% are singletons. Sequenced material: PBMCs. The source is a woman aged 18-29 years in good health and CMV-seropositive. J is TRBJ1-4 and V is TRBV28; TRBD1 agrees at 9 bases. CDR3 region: CASSAPGTGSEKLFF. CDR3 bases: TGTGCCAGCAGCGCCCCCGGGACAGGGAGTGAAAAACTGTTTTTT.